The entry below describes one T cell receptor (beta chain). Its antigen remains unknown. Unmatched junction bases numbered 1, after V lost 5 bases and J lost 1 base. The CDR3 runs to 14 residues. The germline V gene encodes CDR1 SEHNR and CDR2 FQNEAQ (reference sequence). The data were obtained in a study of early T cells in non-severe SARS-CoV-2 infection. As for the study in general: Sequencing was performed on bulk RNA from unsorted whole blood, leaving chains unpaired.

Individual cDNA molecules received unique molecular identifiers during library preparation. TCRdb recomputed calls from the 5' RACE reads with MiXCR, one row per CDR3 protein. The sample holds roughly 56,000 distinct CDR3 sequences, 7.5% to 10% seen once. Whole-study results and caveats: Lookups in VDJdb leaned toward anti-spike CD8 responses and missed private and CD4 specificities.

The chain uses TRBV7-9 and TRBJ2-3; 9 bases are shared with TRBD2. The TCR sequence derives from an adult who was a healthcare worker with PCR-confirmed SARS-CoV-2 infection or an uninfected control (not recorded which). Sequencing was carried out using whole blood. The CDR3 region is CASSPSGGTDTQYF. As DNA, the CDR3 is TGTGCCAGCAGCCCTAGCGGGGGCACAGATACGCAGTATTTT.